This TCR beta chain is drawn from a study of molecular identifiers for immune sequencing clone quantification. This clonotype was counted at least ten times. Previously described methods and listed TCR primers were employed for the bulk TCR libraries. One entry per CDR3 protein, called by TCRdb with MiXCR from the PCR reads. The profile covers 60,000 to 70,000 distinct CDR3 sequences, with around 17% appearing a single time and 1.4% to 1.5% taken by the ten largest. Germline V gives CDR1 SGHAT, CDR2 FQNNGV. The CDR3 has 15 amino acids. After removal of 0 bases from V and 7 bases from J, the junction contained 5 bases not matched to a gene.

Sequenced material: naive CD8+ T cells from blood, with Jurkat cell RNA spiked in. Subset denoted: FACS-sorted CD8+CD4-CCR7+CD45RA+ naive T cells. The chain has TRBV11-2 and TRBJ2-1, with 8 bases aligning to TRBD2. This receptor was identified in a human donor in good health. Some libraries in this study had Jurkat cell RNA spiked in. This chain's CDR3 is CASSLDPGLGNEQFF. CDR3 bases: TGTGCCAGCAGCTTAGACCCGGGACTAGGGAATGAGCAGTTCTTC.